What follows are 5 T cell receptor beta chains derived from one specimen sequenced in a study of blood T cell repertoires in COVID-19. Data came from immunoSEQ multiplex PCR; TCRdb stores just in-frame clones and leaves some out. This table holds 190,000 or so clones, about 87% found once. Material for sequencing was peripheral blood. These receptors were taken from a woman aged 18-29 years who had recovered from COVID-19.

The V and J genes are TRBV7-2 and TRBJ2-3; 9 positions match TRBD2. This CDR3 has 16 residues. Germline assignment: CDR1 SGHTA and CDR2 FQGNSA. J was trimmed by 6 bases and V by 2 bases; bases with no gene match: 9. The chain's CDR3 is CASSLQAGGGADTQYF. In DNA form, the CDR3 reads TGTGCCAGCAGCTTACAAGCGGGAGGTGGAGCGGATACGCAGTATTTT.

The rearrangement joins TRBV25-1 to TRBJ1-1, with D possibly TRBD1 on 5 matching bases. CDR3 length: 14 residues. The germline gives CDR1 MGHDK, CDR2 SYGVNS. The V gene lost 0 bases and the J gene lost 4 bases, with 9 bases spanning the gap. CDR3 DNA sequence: TGTGCCAGCAGTGAATATACAGACAGCACTGAAGCTTTCTTT. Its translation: CASSEYTDSTEAFF. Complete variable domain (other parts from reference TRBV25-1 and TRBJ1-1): EADIYQTPRYLVIGTGKKITLECSQTMGHDKMYWYQQDPGMELHLIHYSYGVNSTEKGDLSSESTVSRIRTEHFPLTLESARPSHTSQYLCASSEYTDSTEAFFGQGTRLTVV.

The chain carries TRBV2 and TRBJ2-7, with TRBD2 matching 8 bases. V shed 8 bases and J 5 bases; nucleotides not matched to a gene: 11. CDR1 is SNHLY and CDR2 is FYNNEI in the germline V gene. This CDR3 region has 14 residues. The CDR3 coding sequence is TGTGCCAGCCTTACTCCCCTAGCGGGCCACGAGCAGTACGTC. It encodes CASLTPLAGHEQYV.

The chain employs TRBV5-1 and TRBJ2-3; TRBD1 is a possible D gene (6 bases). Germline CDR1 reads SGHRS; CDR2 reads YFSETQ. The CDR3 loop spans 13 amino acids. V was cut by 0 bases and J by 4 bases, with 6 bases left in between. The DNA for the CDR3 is TGCGCCAGCAGCTTGGACAGGGCAGATACGCAGTATTTT. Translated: CASSLDRADTQYF. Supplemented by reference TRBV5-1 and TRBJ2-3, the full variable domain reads KAGVTQTPRYLIKTRGQQVTLSCSPISGHRSVSWYQQTPGQGLQFLFEYFSETQRNKGNFPGRFSGRQFSNSRSEMNVSTLELGDSALYLCASSLDRADTQYFGPGTRLTVL.

The CDR3 coding sequence is TGTGCCAGTACAGGGGTTGGGGCCAACGTCCTGACTTTC. Protein: CASTGVGANVLTF. The rearrangement joins TRBV6-6 to TRBJ2-6; 7 bases are a match to TRBD1. The CDR3 has 13 amino acids. The trim removed 9 bases at V and 3 bases at J, leaving 2 bases unmatched. Germline V gene sequence: CDR1 MNHNY, CDR2 SVGAGI (reference sequence).